The entry below describes one T cell receptor beta chain. Its specific antigen is unknown. No much larger clone exists at a distance of one base, and base qualities are not known. Single viable CD3+CD4+CD8-CD45RO+ cells were sorted as memory CD4+ T cells on a FACSAria II. CMV serostatus was assessed using a Roche Elecsys assay, by which serum IgG against CMV pp150, pp28, p38 and p52 was detected. Once the samples were thawed, total CD4+ T cells were enriched through positive selection using CD4 magnetic microbeads. The samples came from a different study that was designed specifically to examine the CD4+ T cell memory repertoire. Peripheral blood mononuclear cells were isolated and cryopreserved according to standard operating procedures, and serum was kept at -80 degrees C. The staining relied on CD3-PerCP (BW264/56), CD4-APC (RPA-T4), CD45RO-PE (UCHT1) and CD8-Pacific Orange (3B5) antibodies, and Sytox blue was used to exclude non-viable cells.

This sample is drawn from a study of memory CD4+ T cells and cytomegalovirus serostatus (dated by TCRdb to the late 2010s). About the investigation overall: The cohort included roughly 33 healthy adults from Belgium, of whom 9 were CMV seropositive and about 25 were CMV seronegative. The study sequenced CD4+ memory TCRbeta repertoires of a Belgian cohort with known cytomegalovirus serostatus to replicate a published TCR-based CMV serostatus classifier. Findings and caveats that apply to the study as a whole: Of under 200 previously reported CMV-associated TCRbeta sequences, approximately 70 appeared in the CD4+ memory repertoires, each in one to five individuals. Only CD4+CD45RO+ memory cells were sequenced, in contrast to the original study, in which naive and memory CD4+ and CD8+ populations were covered. The results were read as suggesting that the CMV-associated TCR signature is, for the most part, present in the CD4+ memory repertoire. The original-framework classifier achieved a median bootstrapped AUC of around 0.95 with a 95% CI of 0.76-1.00 on the Belgian cohort. CMV serostatus prediction reached a median bootstrapped AUC of roughly 0.95 with the original framework and just over 0.9 with a US-trained random forest.

The Quick-DNA Microprep Kit was used to extract genomic DNA from the sorted cells. Amplification of TCRbeta DNA was done with the immunoSEQ hsTCRbeta kit, following the protocol from the manufacturer. An Illumina MiSeq instrument was used to sequence the TCRbeta libraries. In the original analysis: Once out-of-frame sequences had been removed, 2,204,828 distinct TCRbeta sequences were left, which works out to an average of around 67,000 per individual. Two values were used to score each individual: the count of fewer than 200 previously reported CMV-associated TCRbeta sequences and the total count of productive distinct TCRbeta sequences. A beta-binomial model was reimplemented in Python, and scikit-learn random forests with default parameters were trained on data from the US cohort. Classifier performance on the Belgian cohort was summarized as median AUC with percentile confidence intervals calculated over 10,000 bootstrap iterations. Here the immuneACCESS table is served through TCRdb, limited to in-frame sequences with V and J called. Missing clones are a known gap in these copies; in checked studies unresolved V genes cover under half, and the rest lacks a known reason. V and J calls and clone size follow that table, whereas D and trimming were derived from the DNA. This sample gives 45,000 to 60,000 clones in total; 70% to 75% of them show up just once. The ten largest clones capture more than 0.95% of the sample.

CDR1 and CDR2, looked up from the germline V gene, are MDHEN and SYDVKM. Its CDR3 holds 16 amino acids, cysteine through phenylalanine. Solely the CDR3 DNA is kept, with 48 bases framed from the first base. The germline ends are 19 bases apart after V is trimmed by 10 bases and J by 0 bases. The sequence was collected from an adult in good health and CMV-seropositive. This sequence uses TRBV28 and TRBJ1-3; the D gene lacks a confident call. The material sequenced was memory CD4+ T cells from blood. This receptor carries the CDR3 CATTRLAGSSGNTIYF. The nucleotide sequence reads TGTGCCACTACACGGCTTGCGGGGTCCTCTGGAAACACCATATATTTT. The variable domain in full, with residues beyond the CDR3 obtained from the reference TRBV28 and TRBJ1-3 genes, is DVKVTQSSRYLVKRTGEKVFLECVQDMDHENMFWYRQDPGLGLRLIYFSYDVKMKEKGDIPEGYSVSREKKERFSLILESASTNQTSMYLCATTRLAGSSGNTIYFGEGSWLTVV.